The T cell receptor beta chain described here comes from a study of blood T cell repertoires in COVID-19. Study as a whole: Both acute and convalescent COVID-19 samples were obtained from the United States, Italy and Spain.

TCRdb's copy holds only in-frame clones and misses some; the assay was immunoSEQ multiplex PCR. There are about 200,000 clones in the sample; 70% to 90% occur only once, and 18% lies in the top ten. The sequenced material came from peripheral blood. The sequence was collected from a man aged 50 to 60 with COVID-19, enrolled during active disease.

CDR3 coding DNA: TGTGCCAGCAGCTTAGCCAGCCTAGCGGGGGTGGAGACCCAGTACTTC. Translation gives CASSLASLAGVETQYF. The chain carries TRBV7-2 and TRBJ2-5; 10 bases map to TRBD2. The CDR3 is 16 residues long. V shed 0 bases, J shed 5 bases, and the junction held 6 bases outside the gene matches. Germline V gene lookup returns CDR1 SGHTA and CDR2 FQGNSA.